One sample yielded the 3 T cell receptor beta chains listed below, sequenced in a study of CD8 T cells in Susac syndrome. Reverse transcription used 0.5 to 1 ug RNA and random hexamers. TCRdb reprocessed the immunoSEQ multiplex PCR reads via MiXCR and lists one record per CDR3 protein. The data show around 170,000 distinct CDR3 sequences, approximately 95% seen once. Source material: CD8+ T cells from PBMCs. These receptors came from a human donor with Susac syndrome.

The chain joins TRBV4-1 to TRBJ2-7, with D perhaps matching TRBD1 (5 bases). CDR1 MGHRA and CDR2 YSYEKL come from the germline V gene. V was clipped by 2 bases and J by 4 bases, with 12 bases between them. The CDR3 totals 14 residues. CDR3 bases: TGCGCCAGCAGCCAATTGGCAGGGAAGTACGAGCAGTACTTC. It yields the protein CASSQLAGKYEQYF.

This clonotype was detected only once. The genes are TRBV7-8 and TRBJ2-1, with 9 bases aligning to TRBD2. Germline CDR1 SGHVS, CDR2 FQNEAQ. V shed 6 bases and J 9 bases; nucleotides not matched to a gene: 6. This CDR3 is 13 amino acids long. The CDR3 region has the DNA TGTGCCAGCAGGCGGGGGGGAGATCGTGAGCAGTTCTTC. Translation gives CASRRGGDREQFF.

V usage is TRBV30 and J usage is TRBJ1-2; D gene uncertain. Trimming stripped 0 bases from V and 4 bases from J, with 9 bases between. CDR1 and CDR2 (germline): GTSNPN, SVGIG (reference sequence). CDR3 length: 13 residues. The CDR3 DNA is TGTGCCTGGAGTGTTGGTACTAGCTATGGCTACACCTTC. Protein sequence: CAWSVGTSYGYTF.